The 6 T cell receptor beta chains reported below all come from one sample, sequenced in a study of blood T cell repertoires in COVID-19. Sequencing used immunoSEQ multiplex PCR; TCRdb keeps in-frame clones, though not all of them. The sample lists about 300,000 clones, roughly 83% occurring once. Sample: peripheral blood. Receptors originate from a woman aged 45-65 years with acute or convalescent COVID-19.

The V call is TRBV6-5, the J call TRBJ2-5; a weak D match, TRBD2 (7 bases). This CDR3 is 14 amino acids long. The V gene lost 2 bases and the J gene lost 5 bases, with 12 bases spanning the gap. Germline V CDR1 and CDR2: MNHEY, SVGAGI. The CDR3 sequence: CASSYRGAGETQYF. CDR3 DNA sequence: TGTGCCAGCAGTTACCGGGGGGCAGGGGAGACCCAGTACTTC.

J is TRBJ1-1 and V is TRBV7-3, with D unclear. The V end lost 3 bases, the J end lost 5 bases, and 10 bases lay between the germline ends. The germline CDR1 and CDR2 sequences are SGHTA and FQGTGA. This CDR3 has 13 residues. The DNA of the CDR3 is TGTGCCAGCAGCTTGGGAGGTGGTACTGAAGCTTTCTTT. Translation: CASSLGGGTEAFF. Drawing the rest from reference TRBV7-3 and TRBJ1-1, the complete variable domain is GAGVSQTPSNKVTEKGKYVELRCDPISGHTALYWYRQSLGQGPEFLIYFQGTGAADDSGLPNDRFFAVRPEGSVSTLKIQRTERGDSAVYLCASSLGGGTEAFFGQGTRLTVV.

The chain links TRBV15 to TRBJ2-1; TRBD2 matches at 10 bases. J gave up 6 bases and V 0 bases, and 5 bases lay outside the gene matches. Germline CDR1 is LNHNV and CDR2 is YYDKDF (reference sequence). The CDR3 runs 16 residues. The CDR3, as DNA: TGTGCCACCAGCAGAGATCTGAGCGGGAGGGCCAATGAGCAGTTCTTC. It specifies CATSRDLSGRANEQFF. Filled out from reference TRBV15 and TRBJ2-1, the complete variable domain reads DAMVIQNPRYQVTQFGKPVTLSCSQTLNHNVMYWYQQKSSQAPKLLFHYYDKDFNNEADTPDNFQSRRPNTSFCFLDIRSPGLGDTAMYLCATSRDLSGRANEQFFGPGTRLTVL.

V usage is TRBV9 and J usage is TRBJ2-7; D remains ambiguous. V lost 4 bases, J lost 7 bases, and 21 bases lay in between. CDR1 SGDLS and CDR2 YYNGEE come from the germline V gene. The CDR3 runs 15 residues. CDR3 residues: CASSPFDSTFWEQYF. The CDR3 DNA follows: TGTGCCAGCAGCCCTTTCGACTCGACTTTTTGGGAGCAGTACTTC.

The V and J genes are TRBV5-8 and TRBJ2-7, with TRBD1 matching over 7 bases. The CDR3 covers 13 residues. V was pared by 5 bases and J by 2 bases, with 4 bases of the junction left unmatched. Per the germline V gene, CDR1 is SGHTS and CDR2 is YDEGEE. The CDR3 sequence: CASRQQGTYEQYF. DNA of the CDR3: TGTGCCAGCAGGCAACAGGGGACCTACGAGCAGTACTTC.

The chain couples TRBV6-5 to TRBJ1-2, with TRBD1 as a possible D gene (6 bases). The CDR3 has 13 residues. Looked up from germline, CDR1 is MNHEY and CDR2 is SVGAGI. Trimming removed 6 bases from V and 5 bases from J, with 13 bases in between. The CDR3 reads CASSRDTAYGYTF. The CDR3 DNA reads TGTGCCAGCAGCCGGGACACCGCGTATGGCTACACCTTC.